This T cell receptor (beta chain) derives from a study of T cell responses to AZD1222 COVID-19 vaccine. General study points: After two AZD1222 doses, spike-specific TCR breadth and depth rose versus day 0. Per reports, nearly half of all spike-specific TCRs target regions that are unmutated in variants.

Doses given second, at about 4 or about 12 weeks, were pooled. From germline, CDR1 is LNHDA and CDR2 SQIVND (reference sequence). Trimming pared 5 bases from V and 0 bases from J, leaving 10 bases between. The CDR3 is 14 amino acids. This clone was seen a single time. Its matching antigen is unknown. Sequenced by immunoSEQ multiplex PCR; TCRdb stores in-frame clones only, minus some. The sample carries about 100,000 clones, around 87% recorded once. The origin of this receptor is an adult who received the AZD1222 COVID-19 vaccine. Material: peripheral blood, obtained 28 days after the second AZD1222 dose. This chain links TRBV19 with TRBJ1-1; the D is unclear. The CDR3 DNA follows: TGTGCCAGTAGTGGTTATCGAGTGAACACTGAAGCTTTCTTT. This encodes CASSGYRVNTEAFF. The full variable domain, its missing parts supplied by reference TRBV19 and TRBJ1-1, is DGGITQSPKYLFRKEGQNVTLSCEQNLNHDAMYWYRQDPGQGLRLIYYSQIVNDFQKGDIAEGYSVSREKKESFPLTVTSAQKNPTAFYLCASSGYRVNTEAFFGQGTRLTVV.